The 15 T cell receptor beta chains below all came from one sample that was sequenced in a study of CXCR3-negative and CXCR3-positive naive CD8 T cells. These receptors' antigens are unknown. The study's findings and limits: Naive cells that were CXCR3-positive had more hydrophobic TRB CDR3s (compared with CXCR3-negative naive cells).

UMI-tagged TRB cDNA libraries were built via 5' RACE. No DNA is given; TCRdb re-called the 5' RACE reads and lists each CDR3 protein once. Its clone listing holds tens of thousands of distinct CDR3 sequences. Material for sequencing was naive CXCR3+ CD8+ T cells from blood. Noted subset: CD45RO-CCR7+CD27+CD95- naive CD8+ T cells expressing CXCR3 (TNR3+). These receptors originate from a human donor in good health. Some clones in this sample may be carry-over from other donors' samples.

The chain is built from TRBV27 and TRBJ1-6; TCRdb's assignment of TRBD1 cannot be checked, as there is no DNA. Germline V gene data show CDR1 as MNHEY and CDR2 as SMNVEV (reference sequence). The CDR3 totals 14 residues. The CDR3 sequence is CASSPAGNNSPLHF.

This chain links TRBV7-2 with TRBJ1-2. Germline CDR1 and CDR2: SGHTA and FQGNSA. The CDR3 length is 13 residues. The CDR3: CASSPSSPGGYTF.

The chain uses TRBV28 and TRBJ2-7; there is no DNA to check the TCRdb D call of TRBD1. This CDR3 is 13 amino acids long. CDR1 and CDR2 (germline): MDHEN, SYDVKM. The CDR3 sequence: CASTWTGGDEQYF.

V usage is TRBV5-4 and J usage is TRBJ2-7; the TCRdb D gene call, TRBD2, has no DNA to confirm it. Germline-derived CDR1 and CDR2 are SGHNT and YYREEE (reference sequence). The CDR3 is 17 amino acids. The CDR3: CASSPGTSGRGNHEQYF.

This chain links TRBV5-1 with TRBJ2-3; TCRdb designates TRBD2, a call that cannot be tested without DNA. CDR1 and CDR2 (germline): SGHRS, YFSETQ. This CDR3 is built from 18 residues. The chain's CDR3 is CASSSTSGGASSTDTQYF.

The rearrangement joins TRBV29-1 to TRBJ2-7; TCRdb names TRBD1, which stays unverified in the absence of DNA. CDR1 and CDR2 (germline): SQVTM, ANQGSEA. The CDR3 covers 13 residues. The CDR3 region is CSVEGGESYEQYF.

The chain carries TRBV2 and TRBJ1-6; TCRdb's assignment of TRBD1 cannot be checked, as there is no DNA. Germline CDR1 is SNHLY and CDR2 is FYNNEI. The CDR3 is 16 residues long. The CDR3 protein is CASSPDSSSYDSPLHF.

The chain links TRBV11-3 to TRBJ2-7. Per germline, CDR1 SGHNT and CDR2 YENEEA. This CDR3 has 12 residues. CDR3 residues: CASSYLGGEQYF.

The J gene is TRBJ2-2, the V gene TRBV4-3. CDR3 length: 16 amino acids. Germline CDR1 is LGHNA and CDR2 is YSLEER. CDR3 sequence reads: CASSQVRVYDTGELFF.

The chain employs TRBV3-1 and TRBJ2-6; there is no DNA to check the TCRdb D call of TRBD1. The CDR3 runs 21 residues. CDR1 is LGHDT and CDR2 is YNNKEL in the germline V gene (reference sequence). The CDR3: CASSQETGTVPVGSGANVLTF.

CDR3: CASSLDVYKNTGELFF. The chain couples TRBV7-6 to TRBJ2-2. CDR3 size: 16 residues. CDR1 is SGHVS and CDR2 is FNYEAQ in the germline V gene.

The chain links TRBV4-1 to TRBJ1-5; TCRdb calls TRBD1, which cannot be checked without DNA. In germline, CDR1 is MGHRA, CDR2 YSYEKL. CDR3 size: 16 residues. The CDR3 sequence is CASSQDGTGGNQPQHF.

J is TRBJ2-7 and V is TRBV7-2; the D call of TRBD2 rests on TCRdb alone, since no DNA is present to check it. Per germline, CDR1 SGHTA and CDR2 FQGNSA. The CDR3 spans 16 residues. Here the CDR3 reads CASSLAGTSGKHEQYF. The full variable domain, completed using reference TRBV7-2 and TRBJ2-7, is GAGVSQSPSNKVTEKGKDVELRCDPISGHTALYWYRQSLGQGLEFLIYFQGNSAPDKSGLPSDRFSAERTGGSVSTLTIQRTQQEDSAVYLCASSLAGTSGKHEQYFGPGTRLTVT.

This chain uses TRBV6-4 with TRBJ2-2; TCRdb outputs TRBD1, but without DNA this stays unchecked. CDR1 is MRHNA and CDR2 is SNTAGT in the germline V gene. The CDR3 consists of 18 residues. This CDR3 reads CASSRTGDVIANTGELFF.

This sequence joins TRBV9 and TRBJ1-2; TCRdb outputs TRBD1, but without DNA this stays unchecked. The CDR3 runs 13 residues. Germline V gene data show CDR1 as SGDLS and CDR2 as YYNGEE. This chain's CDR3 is CASSTSTGDGYTF.